This paragraph reports one T cell receptor beta chain. Deletions cut 4 bases from V and 2 bases from J, with 9 bases between. CDR3 length: 14 residues. Germline V gene data show CDR1 as MNHEY and CDR2 as SMNVEV (reference sequence). Here immunoSEQ multiplex PCR was the method, and the copy in TCRdb shows in-frame clones only, minus some. This sample carries approximately 50,000 clones, around 88% of them seen once, and the ten largest clones take around a sixth. The sample comes from a study of radiotherapy plus CTLA-4 blockade in lung cancer. The chain couples TRBV27 to TRBJ2-1; maybe TRBD2 (5 bases). This TCR was sampled from a human donor with non-small cell lung cancer that progressed on radiotherapy plus ipilimumab. Some clones in this sample may be carry-over from other donors' samples. Source: peripheral blood, taken from a patient treated with radiotherapy plus ipilimumab. The CDR3, as DNA: TGTGCCAGCAGTTCAGGACTCCCCTACAATGAGCAGTTCTTC. It yields the protein CASSSGLPYNEQFF.